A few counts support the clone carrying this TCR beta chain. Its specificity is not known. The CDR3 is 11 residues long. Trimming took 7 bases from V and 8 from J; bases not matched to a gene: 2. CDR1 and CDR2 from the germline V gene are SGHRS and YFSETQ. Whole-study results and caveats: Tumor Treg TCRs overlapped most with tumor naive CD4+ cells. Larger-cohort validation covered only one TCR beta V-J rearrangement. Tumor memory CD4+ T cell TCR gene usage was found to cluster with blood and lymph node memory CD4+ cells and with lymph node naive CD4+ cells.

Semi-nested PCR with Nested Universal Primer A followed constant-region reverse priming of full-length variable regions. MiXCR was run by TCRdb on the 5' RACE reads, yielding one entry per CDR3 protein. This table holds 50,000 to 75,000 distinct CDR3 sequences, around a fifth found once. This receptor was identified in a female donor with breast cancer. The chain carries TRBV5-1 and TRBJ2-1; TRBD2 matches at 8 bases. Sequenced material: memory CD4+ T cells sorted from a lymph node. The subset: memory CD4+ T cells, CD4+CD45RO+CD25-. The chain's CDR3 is CASQREYEQFF. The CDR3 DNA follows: TGCGCCAGCCAGCGGGAGTATGAGCAGTTCTTC.